These 22 T cell receptor beta chains were sequenced from one sample in a study of T-cell memory formation after mild COVID-19. One entry per CDR3 protein, called by TCRdb with MiXCR from the 5' RACE reads. The repertoire holds about 430,000 distinct CDR3 sequences, with roughly a quarter as singletons. The sample consisted of PBMCs or a T cell subset sorted from them (not recorded which). The source is an adult woman who had mild COVID-19 (a few samples of this study predate the infection). Cell type and time point are not known.

J is TRBJ2-7 and V is TRBV4-3, with D hard to call. V gave up 3 bases and J gave up 3 bases, with 12 bases separating them. Per the germline V gene, CDR1 is LGHNA and CDR2 is YSLEER. This CDR3 has 14 amino acids. The CDR3 reads CASSQGSRDYEQYF. CDR3 nucleotide sequence: TGCGCCAGCAGCCAGGGCTCCAGAGACTACGAGCAGTACTTC.

The chain employs TRBV6-5 and TRBJ2-7; the D gene is possibly TRBD1 (5 bases). The CDR3 has 15 residues. Between the trimmed V and J ends, which lost 6 bases and 0 bases, there was a span of 15 bases. From germline, CDR1 is MNHEY and CDR2 SVGAGI. CDR3: CASSRRQNNSYEQYF. CDR3 nucleotides: TGTGCCAGCAGCCGGAGACAGAACAACTCCTACGAGCAGTACTTC.

The gene calls are TRBV5-1 and TRBJ1-5; tentative D call: TRBD1 (6 bases). V was pared by 4 bases and J by 6 bases, with 17 bases between. The V gene's germline CDR1 is SGHRS and CDR2 YFSETQ. This CDR3 has 15 residues. Written as DNA, the CDR3 is TGCGCCAGCAGCATAGAAGCGGGGGGGCGTCAGCCCCAGCATTTT. Amino acids: CASSIEAGGRQPQHF.

Only a few counts were recorded for this clonotype. The V call is TRBV20-1, the J call TRBJ2-3; tentatively, D is TRBD1 or TRBD2 (6 bases each). The CDR3 has 17 residues. Germline assignment: CDR1 DFQATT and CDR2 SNEGSKA (reference sequence). Deletions cut 4 bases from V and 4 bases from J, with 24 bases between. Written as DNA, the CDR3 is TGCAGTGCTACGACCACCCCCCCGGGGGCGAGGGCAGATACGCAGTATTTT. This encodes CSATTTPPGARADTQYF.

This clonotype was seen repeatedly, ten times or more. This rearrangement joins TRBV9 to TRBJ2-1; unclear D gene. The ends were cut back, 2 bases at V and 3 bases at J, with 6 bases in the middle. Per germline, CDR1 SGDLS and CDR2 YYNGEE. This CDR3 has 13 amino acids. This CDR3 is CASSVGHYNEQFF. CDR3 coding DNA: TGTGCCAGCAGCGTGGGTCACTACAATGAGCAGTTCTTC.

The sample holds a few counts of this clonotype. Relative to the germline gene, one junction end is altered; a read error may explain this. The chain has TRBV7-6 and TRBJ2-7, with 10 bases lining up with TRBD2. CDR1 SGHVS and CDR2 FNYEAQ come from the germline V gene. The CDR3 consists of 15 residues. CDR3 DNA: TGTGCCAGCAGCTTAGGTAGCGGGGGGTCCTCCGAGCAGTACTTC. As protein: CASSLGSGGSSEQYF.

This clonotype showed up just a few times. The chain is built from TRBV2 and TRBJ2-3; possible D gene TRBD2, 7 bases. CDR3 length: 15 amino acids. V was cut by 4 bases and J by 3 bases, with 14 bases left in between. Germline CDR1 is SNHLY and CDR2 is FYNNEI. This CDR3 is CASSATRGGTDTQYF. The CDR3 DNA reads as TGTGCCAGCAGTGCGACCAGGGGAGGGACAGATACGCAGTATTTT. Using reference TRBV2 and TRBJ2-3 for the parts outside the CDR3, the full variable domain is EPEVTQTPSHQVTQMGQEVILRCVPISNHLYFYWYRQILGQKVEFLVSFYNNEISEKSEIFDDQFSVERPDGSNFTLKIRSTKLEDSAMYFCASSATRGGTDTQYFGPGTRLTVL.

This clonotype was found a few times. The chain couples TRBV9 to TRBJ2-2; D may correspond to TRBD1 or TRBD2 (7 bases each). The CDR3 runs 16 residues. Germline values: CDR1 SGDLS, CDR2 YYNGEE. Trimming removed 4 bases from V and 5 bases from J, with 18 bases in between. In nucleotides, the CDR3 is TGTGCCAGCAGCCCCCAGGGGGGGATGAGGACCGGGGAGCTGTTTTTT. Its translation is CASSPQGGMRTGELFF.

The chain has TRBV6-6 and TRBJ1-6; D not resolved. With 0 bases removed from V and 0 bases from J, the gap between germline ends came to 6 bases. This CDR3 spans 16 amino acids. Germline CDR1 is MNHNY and CDR2 is SVGAGI (reference sequence). The CDR3 region has the DNA TGTGCCAGCAGTTACTCGAGGGTCTCCTATAATTCACCCCTCCACTTT. Its translation: CASSYSRVSYNSPLHF.

In this sample, this clonotype turned up a few times. This sequence joins TRBV7-9 and TRBJ1-3; D is unclear. CDR3 size: 13 residues. V was cut by 2 bases and J by 4 bases, with 6 bases left in between. From germline, CDR1 is SEHNR and CDR2 FQNEAQ (reference sequence). The CDR3 sequence: CASSLSEGNTIYF. DNA of the CDR3: TGTGCCAGCAGCTTATCCGAGGGAAACACCATATATTTT.

In DNA, the CDR3 is TGTGCCAGCAGCGTAGCGGGACAGTCCTATGGCTACACCTTC. Its protein is CASSVAGQSYGYTF. The chain has TRBV9 and TRBJ1-2; 7 positions match TRBD1. Losses at the gene ends were 0 bases for V and 4 bases for J; bases not matched to a gene: 3. The CDR3 runs 14 residues. Germline V lookup: CDR1 SGDLS, CDR2 YYNGEE.

The sample holds a few counts of this clonotype. The rearrangement joins TRBV29-1 to TRBJ2-1; no clear D gene. V gave up 3 bases and J gave up 0 bases, with 6 bases separating them. The CDR3 contains 13 residues. Per the germline V gene, CDR1 is SQVTM and CDR2 is ANQGSEA. Written as DNA, the CDR3 is TGCAGCGTTGAGCTTGCCTCCTACAATGAGCAGTTCTTC. It yields the protein CSVELASYNEQFF.

The V gene is TRBV15, the J gene TRBJ1-5, with D uncertain. CDR3 length: 13 residues. Germline CDR1 and CDR2: LNHNV and YYDKDF (reference sequence). Trimming pared 4 bases from V and 3 bases from J, leaving 7 bases between. Here the CDR3 reads CATSKGNNQPQHF. The CDR3 coding sequence is TGTGCCACCAGCAAGGGCAACAATCAGCCCCAGCATTTT.

In this sample, this clonotype turned up a few times. The CDR3 region has the DNA TGTGCCAGCAGTGGTCCCGTGGGGCCACCGAGGATTTATGGCTACACCTTC. Translation gives CASSGPVGPPRIYGYTF. J is TRBJ1-2 and V is TRBV12-3 or TRBV12-4; D might be TRBD1 (5 bases). The CDR3 covers 17 residues. V gave up 5 bases and J gave up 5 bases, with 24 bases separating them.

The chain carries TRBV10-3 and TRBJ1-6, with a weak D call TRBD1 (6 bases). CDR1 is ENHRY and CDR2 is SYGVKD in the germline V gene. The length of the CDR3 is 16 residues. Trimming cost V 1 base and J 8 bases, with 15 bases left between them. CDR3 coding DNA: TGTGCCATCAGTGAGTTGCTCCAGGGGCCCGATTCACCCCTCCACTTT. Amino acid sequence: CAISELLQGPDSPLHF.

The rearrangement links TRBV7-9 to TRBJ2-7; possible D gene TRBD1, 6 bases. This CDR3 has 12 amino acids. Germline CDR1 SEHNR, CDR2 FQNEAQ (reference sequence). V gave up 4 bases and J gave up 11 bases, with 15 bases separating them. This CDR3 reads CASSSGAKGEYF. For the CDR3, the DNA is TGTGCCAGCAGCTCAGGGGCTAAGGGCGAGTACTTC.

This clonotype was observed a few times. The chain couples TRBV9 to TRBJ2-1; 14 positions agree with TRBD2. The V gene end was trimmed by 6 bases and the J gene end by 7 bases; junction bases not matched to a gene: 6. The CDR3 sequence is 15 residues long. Germline CDR1 reads SGDLS; CDR2 reads YYNGEE. The CDR3 protein is CASTLTSGGANEQFF. CDR3 DNA sequence: TGTGCCAGCACCTTGACTAGCGGGGGGGCTAATGAGCAGTTCTTC.

Ten or more counts support this clonotype. The rearrangement links TRBV12-3 or TRBV12-4 to TRBJ1-1; no firm D call. V was pared by 4 bases and J by 1 base, with 10 bases between. The CDR3 runs 14 residues. The DNA for the CDR3 is TGTGCCAGCAGTTACAGCTCGAGGAACACTGAAGCTTTCTTT. As protein: CASSYSSRNTEAFF.

The rearrangement joins TRBV7-6 to TRBJ2-4; D not resolved. CDR3 size: 14 residues. Germline V lookup: CDR1 SGHVS, CDR2 FNYEAQ. Trimming left V 1 base short and J 8 bases short, with 12 bases between. DNA of the CDR3: TGTGCCAGCAGCTTAGGGGGATTTGGGGACATTCAGTACTTC. Translating gives CASSLGGFGDIQYF.

This clonotype appeared a few times. V is TRBV19 and J is TRBJ2-7; the match to TRBD2 covers 8 bases. This CDR3 is built from 14 residues. Losses at the gene ends were 6 bases for V and 3 bases for J; bases not matched to a gene: 7. Per the germline V gene, CDR1 is LNHDA and CDR2 is SQIVND (reference sequence). The CDR3 loop is CASSVIAGNYEQYF. The DNA for the CDR3 is TGTGCCAGTAGCGTAATAGCGGGAAACTACGAGCAGTACTTC. The complete variable domain, with remaining parts taken from reference TRBV19 and TRBJ2-7, reads DGGITQSPKYLFRKEGQNVTLSCEQNLNHDAMYWYRQDPGQGLRLIYYSQIVNDFQKGDIAEGYSVSREKKESFPLTVTSAQKNPTAFYLCASSVIAGNYEQYFGPGTRLTVT.

The J gene is TRBJ1-2, the V gene TRBV6-6; D possibly corresponds to TRBD1 (5 bases). V shed 2 bases and J shed 5 bases, with 18 bases lying between them. Germline CDR1 is MNHNY and CDR2 is SVGAGI (reference sequence). The CDR3 is 16 residues long. The CDR3 DNA reads TGTGCCAGCAGTTACCGCCGGGACCATCAAGGGTATGGCTACACCTTC. Protein sequence: CASSYRRDHQGYGYTF.

This clonotype was recorded at least ten times. The chain links TRBV29-1 to TRBJ1-2; maybe TRBD1 (5 bases). CDR3 length equals 14 residues. CDR1 and CDR2 from the germline V gene are SQVTM and ANQGSEA. Trimming removed 7 bases from V and 2 bases from J, with 17 bases in between. In DNA, the CDR3 is TGCAGCGCCCCCGACAGCCTAGTAAACTATGGCTACACCTTC. Translating it yields CSAPDSLVNYGYTF.